The 3 T cell receptor beta chains below all came from one sample that was sequenced in a study of T cells in tuberculosis. After thawing and overnight rest, PBMC were stained with GMM-loaded CD1B tetramer, viability dye and anti-CD3 for sorting. The CD1B tetramers carried C32 glucose monomycolate purified from Rhodococcus equi. TCRdb's table, derived via immunoSEQ multiplex PCR, lists solely in-frame clones and lacks some. The sample shows 50,000 or so clones, approximately 91% of them seen only once. The specimen was CD1b-GMM tetramer-negative cells sorted from PBMCs. Receptors originate from an adult woman with latent tuberculosis.

The gene calls are TRBV5-5 and TRBJ1-1; 8 bases are shared with TRBD1. Germline V gene sequence: CDR1 SGHKS, CDR2 YYEKEE (reference sequence). The CDR3 totals 15 residues. Trimming at V came to 0 bases and at J to 5 bases, leaving 6 bases not matched to a gene. The CDR3 nucleotides are TGTGCCAGCAGCTTGGAGGTGACAGGGGTTACTGAAGCTTTCTTT. Amino acids: CASSLEVTGVTEAFF.

This sequence joins TRBV7-2 and TRBJ2-7, with a possible D match to TRBD1 (7 bases). Per the germline V gene, CDR1 is SGHTA and CDR2 is FQGNSA. V lost 0 bases and J lost 2, with 17 bases in between. CDR3 size: 17 residues. Here the CDR3 DNA reads TGTGCCAGCAGCTTAGCGGGGGGACAGCTCTATACCTACGAGCAGTACTTC. Translation gives CASSLAGGQLYTYEQYF.

The chain couples TRBV4-3 to TRBJ1-2; TRBD1 matches at 12 bases. V was pared by 3 bases and J by 6 bases, with 2 bases of the junction left unmatched. The CDR3 extends over 14 amino acids. The germline gives CDR1 LGHNA, CDR2 YSLEER. The CDR3 loop reads CASSHGTGGHGYTF. CDR3 nucleotides: TGCGCCAGCAGCCACGGGACAGGGGGCCATGGCTACACCTTC.